The entry that follows covers one T cell receptor beta chain sequence. During active infection, Seattle patients enrolled and were then monitored through disease. The protocol was immunoSEQ multiplex PCR, while the TCRdb copy is restricted to in-frame clones and leaves out a portion. The table has over 120,000 clones, about four fifths seen once; the top ten hold roughly 4.9%. This record comes from a study of blood T cell repertoires in COVID-19. At the level of the study: The samples span acute and convalescent COVID-19 from the United States, Italy and Spain. T cells, B-cell-depleted T cells, or PBMCs provided the cDNA or gDNA that served as material.

Input material: peripheral blood. This sequence originates from a woman aged 65 to 85 with COVID-19, enrolled during active disease.

The CDR3 region has the DNA TGTGCCAGCAGCGTAGTAGCAGAGAACACTGAAGCTTTCTTT. Protein sequence: CASSVVAENTEAFF. This rearrangement joins TRBV9 to TRBJ1-1; D remains unclear. This CDR3 contains 14 residues. Germline V gives CDR1 SGDLS, CDR2 YYNGEE. Trimming left V 0 bases short and J 1 base short, with 7 bases between.